This section outlines one T cell receptor (beta chain) sequence together with its context. Its antigen is unknown. It has no much larger one-base neighbor in the sample; base qualities were not kept. The immunoSEQ Assay, a bias-controlled multiplex PCR, was used to amplify TCRbeta CDR3 regions from genomic DNA. The authors' analysis ran thus. Within the assay, amplification of reference gene primers was used to estimate how many nucleated cells each sample contained. To quantify the absolute abundance of each unique TCRbeta CDR3 rearrangement, sequence reads were collapsed and filtered. For each sample, productive Simpson clonality was calculated as the square root of Simpson's diversity index across productive rearrangements. In TCRdb, the immuneACCESS table is reduced to in-frame sequences with V and J assigned. These tables do not hold every clone; where another copy was compared, an unresolved V gene accounts for under half, and the others remain unexplained. The V and J calls and clone size are taken from that table; D and trimming were inferred from the DNA. The sample has 270,000 or so clones on record, 85% of them singletons. The top ten clones comprise more than 10% of the sample.

The sample originates from a study of blood T cell repertoires in COVID-19 (dated by TCRdb to about 2020). At the level of the whole study: Samples covering the acute and convalescent phases of COVID-19 were provided by collaborators in the United States, Italy and Spain. The prospective study material was composed of cDNA or gDNA derived from T cells, B-cell-depleted T cells, or PBMCs. The dataset comprised deeply sampled blood TCRbeta repertoires from subjects exposed to, actively infected with, or recovered from COVID-19. The repertoires were released in a freely available public database intended as a resource for research on the immune response to SARS-CoV-2. The samples were drawn from two sources: the first 160 participants of the ongoing ImmuneRACE study, and over 1,000 subjects contributed by 6 global collaborators. The sample metadata nearly always contained a de-identified subject ID, COVID-19 status, age in years and sex. HLA class I and class II types, where available, came from metadata supplied by the sample provider rather than from assay-based typing. Results and caveats for the whole study, not just this receptor: How much clinical and demographic metadata was included differed by source and by participant, and the metadata was provided uncurated.

The CDR3 measures 15 amino acids from cysteine to phenylalanine. CDR3 DNA is the only sequence kept; it has 45 bases, read in frame from the first base. The germline V and J ends show losses of 6 bases and 4 bases respectively, and no gene match explains 9 bases of the junction. Taken from the germline V gene (reference sequence), the CDR1 and CDR2 loops are LNHDA and SQIVND. Each collaborating institution followed its own protocols to collect whole blood in K2EDTA tubes. For TCRbeta analysis, collaborators shipped samples as frozen whole blood, isolated PBMCs, or DNA extracted from either of those sample types.

This TCR was sampled from a human donor in a cohort sampled during active COVID-19. The specimen sequenced was peripheral blood. The receptor chain draws on TRBV19 and TRBJ2-1; 7 bases in between match TRBD2. At the DNA level, the sequence is TGTGCCAGTAGACGGGAGACTAGCCAGTACAATGAGCAGTTCTTC. The encoded protein is CASRRETSQYNEQFF. This CDR3, with the reference TRBV19 and TRBJ2-1 proteins standing in past its ends, gives the full variable domain DGGITQSPKYLFRKEGQNVTLSCEQNLNHDAMYWYRQDPGQGLRLIYYSQIVNDFQKGDIAEGYSVSREKKESFPLTVTSAQKNPTAFYLCASRRETSQYNEQFFGPGTRLTVL.